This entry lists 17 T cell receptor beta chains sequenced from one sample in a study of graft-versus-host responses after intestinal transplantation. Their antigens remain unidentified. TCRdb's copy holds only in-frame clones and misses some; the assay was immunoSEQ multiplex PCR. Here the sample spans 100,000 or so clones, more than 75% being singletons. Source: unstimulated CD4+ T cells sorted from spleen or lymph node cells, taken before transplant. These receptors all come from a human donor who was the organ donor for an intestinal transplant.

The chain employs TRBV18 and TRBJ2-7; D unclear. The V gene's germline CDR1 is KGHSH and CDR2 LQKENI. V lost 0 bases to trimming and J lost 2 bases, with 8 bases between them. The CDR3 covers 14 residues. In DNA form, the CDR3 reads TGTGCCAGCTCACCACCAGGGCTTACCTACGAGCAGTACTTC. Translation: CASSPPGLTYEQYF.

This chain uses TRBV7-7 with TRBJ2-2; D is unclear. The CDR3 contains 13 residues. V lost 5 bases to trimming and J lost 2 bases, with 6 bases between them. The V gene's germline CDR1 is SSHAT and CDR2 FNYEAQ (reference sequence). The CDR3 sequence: CASSAANTGELFF. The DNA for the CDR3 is TGTGCCAGCAGCGCGGCTAACACCGGGGAGCTGTTTTTT. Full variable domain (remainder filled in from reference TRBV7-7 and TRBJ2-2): GAGVSQSPRYKVTKRGQDVTLRCDPISSHATLYWYQQALGQGPEFLTYFNYEAQPDKSGLPSDRFSAERPEGSISTLTIQRTEQRDSAMYRCASSAANTGELFFGEGSRLTVL.

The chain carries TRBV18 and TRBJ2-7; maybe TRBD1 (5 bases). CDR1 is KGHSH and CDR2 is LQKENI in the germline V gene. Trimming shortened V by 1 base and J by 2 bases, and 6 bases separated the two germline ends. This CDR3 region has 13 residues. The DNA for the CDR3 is TGTGCCAGCTCACCACAGGGGCCCTACGAGCAGTACTTC. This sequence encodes CASSPQGPYEQYF.

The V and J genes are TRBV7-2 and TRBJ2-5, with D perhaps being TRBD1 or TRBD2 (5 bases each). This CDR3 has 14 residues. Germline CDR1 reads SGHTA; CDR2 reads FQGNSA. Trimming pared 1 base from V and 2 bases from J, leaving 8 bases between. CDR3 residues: CASSLGGSQETQYF. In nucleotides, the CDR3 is TGTGCCAGCAGCTTAGGGGGGTCTCAAGAGACCCAGTACTTC.

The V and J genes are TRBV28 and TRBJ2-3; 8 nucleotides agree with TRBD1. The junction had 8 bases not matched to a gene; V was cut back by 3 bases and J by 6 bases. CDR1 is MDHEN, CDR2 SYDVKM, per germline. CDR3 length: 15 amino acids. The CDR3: CASSFGDRSTDTQYF. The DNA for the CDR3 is TGTGCCAGCAGTTTCGGGGACAGGAGTACGGATACGCAGTATTTT.

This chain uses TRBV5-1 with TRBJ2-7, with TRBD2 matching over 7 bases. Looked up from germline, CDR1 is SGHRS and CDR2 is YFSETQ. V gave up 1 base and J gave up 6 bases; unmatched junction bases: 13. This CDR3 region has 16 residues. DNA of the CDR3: TGCGCCAGCAGCTTGACCCCCAGCGGGGAGGCCGGCGAGCAGTACTTC. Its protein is CASSLTPSGEAGEQYF.

The CDR3 sequence: CASSEGAGGSTDTQYF. CDR3 nucleotide sequence: TGTGCCAGCAGTGAGGGAGCGGGGGGAAGCACAGATACGCAGTATTTT. This chain links TRBV6-1 with TRBJ2-3; 9 positions agree with TRBD2. Per the germline V gene, CDR1 is MNHNS and CDR2 is SASEGT. V shed 3 bases, J shed 0 bases, and the junction held 4 bases outside the gene matches. The CDR3 is made up of 16 amino acids.

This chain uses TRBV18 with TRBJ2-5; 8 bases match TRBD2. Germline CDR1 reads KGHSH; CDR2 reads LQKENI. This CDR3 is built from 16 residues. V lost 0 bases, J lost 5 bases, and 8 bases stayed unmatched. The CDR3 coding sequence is TGTGCCAGCTCACCACCCGGGGGGGAGCCCCGCGAGACCCAGTACTTC. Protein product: CASSPPGGEPRETQYF.

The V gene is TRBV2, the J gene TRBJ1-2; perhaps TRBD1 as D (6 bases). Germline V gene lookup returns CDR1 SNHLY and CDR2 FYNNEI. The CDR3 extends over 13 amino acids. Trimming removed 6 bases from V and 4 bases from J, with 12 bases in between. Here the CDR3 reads CASRMTGIYGYTF. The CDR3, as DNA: TGTGCCAGCAGGATGACAGGCATCTATGGCTACACCTTC. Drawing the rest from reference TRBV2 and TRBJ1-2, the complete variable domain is EPEVTQTPSHQVTQMGQEVILRCVPISNHLYFYWYRQILGQKVEFLVSFYNNEISEKSEIFDDQFSVERPDGSNFTLKIRSTKLEDSAMYFCASRMTGIYGYTFGSGTRLTVV.

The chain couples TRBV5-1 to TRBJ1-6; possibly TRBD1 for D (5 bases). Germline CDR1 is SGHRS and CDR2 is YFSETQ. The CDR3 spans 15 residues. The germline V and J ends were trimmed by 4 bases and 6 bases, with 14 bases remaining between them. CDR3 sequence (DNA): TGCGCCAGCAGCGTGAGACAGAAGGGTAATTCACCCCTCCACTTT. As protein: CASSVRQKGNSPLHF.

The CDR3: CASPPGTGGFGSEGYTF. The CDR3 region has the DNA TGTGCCAGTCCCCCCGGGACAGGGGGCTTCGGATCAGAAGGCTACACCTTC. V gene TRBV2 combines with J gene TRBJ1-2; 12 nucleotides match TRBD1. The CDR3 spans 17 residues. Trimming cost V 9 bases and J 8 bases; bases outside gene matches: 19. The germline V gene has CDR1 SNHLY and CDR2 FYNNEI.

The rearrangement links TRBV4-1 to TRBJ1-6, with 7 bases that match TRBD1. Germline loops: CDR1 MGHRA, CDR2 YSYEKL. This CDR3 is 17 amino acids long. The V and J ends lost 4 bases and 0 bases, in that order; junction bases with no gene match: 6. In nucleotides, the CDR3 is TGCGCCAGCAGCCGTCAGGGGGGAAGCTCCTATAATTCACCCCTCCACTTT. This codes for CASSRQGGSSYNSPLHF.

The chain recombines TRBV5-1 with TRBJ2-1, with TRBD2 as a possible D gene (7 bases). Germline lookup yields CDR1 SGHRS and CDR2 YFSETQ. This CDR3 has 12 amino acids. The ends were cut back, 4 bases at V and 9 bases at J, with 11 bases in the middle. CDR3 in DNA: TGCGCCAGCAGCCACAGGGAGGGTGAGCAGTTCTTC. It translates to CASSHREGEQFF.

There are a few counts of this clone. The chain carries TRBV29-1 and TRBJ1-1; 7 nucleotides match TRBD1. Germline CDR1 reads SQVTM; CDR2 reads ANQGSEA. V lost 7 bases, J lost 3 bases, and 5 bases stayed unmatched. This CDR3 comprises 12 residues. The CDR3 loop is CSANRGDTEAFF. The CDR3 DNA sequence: TGCAGCGCAAACAGGGGAGACACTGAAGCTTTCTTT.

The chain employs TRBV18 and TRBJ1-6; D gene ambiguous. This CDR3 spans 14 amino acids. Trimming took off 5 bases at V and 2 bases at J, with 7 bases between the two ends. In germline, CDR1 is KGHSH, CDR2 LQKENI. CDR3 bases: TGTGCCAGCTCAGCACGCCCCTATAATTCACCCCTCCACTTT. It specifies CASSARPYNSPLHF.

The CDR3 here is CASSADRGLSGNTIYF. Here the CDR3 DNA reads TGCGCCAGCAGCGCGGACAGGGGGCTTTCTGGAAACACCATATATTTT. The V call is TRBV5-1, the J call TRBJ1-3, with 11 positions matching TRBD1. The trim removed 4 bases at V and 1 base at J, leaving 4 bases unmatched. There are 16 residues in the CDR3. Germline CDR1 is SGHRS and CDR2 is YFSETQ.

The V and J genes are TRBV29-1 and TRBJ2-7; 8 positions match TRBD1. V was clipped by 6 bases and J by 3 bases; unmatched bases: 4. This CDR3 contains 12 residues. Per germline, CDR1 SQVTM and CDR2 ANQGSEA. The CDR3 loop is CSVGQGVYEQYF. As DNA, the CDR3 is TGCAGCGTCGGACAGGGTGTCTACGAGCAGTACTTC.